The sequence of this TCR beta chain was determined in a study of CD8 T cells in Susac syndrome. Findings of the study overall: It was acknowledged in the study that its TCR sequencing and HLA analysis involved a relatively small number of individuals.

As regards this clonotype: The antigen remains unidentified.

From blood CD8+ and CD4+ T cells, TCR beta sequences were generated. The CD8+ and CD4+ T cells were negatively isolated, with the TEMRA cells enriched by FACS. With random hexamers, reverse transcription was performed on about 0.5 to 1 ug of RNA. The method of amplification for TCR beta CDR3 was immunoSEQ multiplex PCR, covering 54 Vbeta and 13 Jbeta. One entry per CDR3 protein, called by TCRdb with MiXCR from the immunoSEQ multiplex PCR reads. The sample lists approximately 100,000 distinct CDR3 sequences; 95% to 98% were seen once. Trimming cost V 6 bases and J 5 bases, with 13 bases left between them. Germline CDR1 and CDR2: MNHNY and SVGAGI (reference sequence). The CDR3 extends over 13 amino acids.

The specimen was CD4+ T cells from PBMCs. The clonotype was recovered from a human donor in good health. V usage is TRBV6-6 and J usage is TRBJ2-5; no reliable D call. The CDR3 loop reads CASRPPHFETQYF. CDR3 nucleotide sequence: TGTGCCAGCAGACCCCCCCACTTCGAGACCCAGTACTTC.